The clone carrying this T cell receptor beta chain appeared once. Its specificity is not known. The PCR employed 60 Vbeta primers together with 13 Jbeta primers. The data were produced by immunoSEQ multiplex PCR, yet TCRdb's version contains in-frame clones alone and is incomplete. The table shows about 50,000 clones, with 80% to 85% occurring only once. These data are taken from a study of cytomegalovirus exposure and HLA in healthy donors. The wider study: The Caucasian-associated ancestry cluster contained approximately 81% of the approximately 410 genotyped donors.

Regarding the study as a whole: With high specificity and sensitivity, the classifier reportedly diagnosed cytomegalovirus status. Data from an earlier analysis indicated that most TCR beta V segments were productive either about 87% or about 30% of the time.

There are 14 residues in the CDR3. Germline assignment: CDR1 SGHDN and CDR2 FVKESK. The V and J ends lost 4 bases and 4 bases respectively, with 11 bases between them. This clonotype originated in a young man in good health and CMV-seronegative. The V call is TRBV14, the J call TRBJ1-3, with no clear D. The sequencing input was PBMCs. Here the CDR3 DNA reads TGTGCCAGCAGCCGAAACCACCGGGGAAACACCATATATTTT. This encodes CASSRNHRGNTIYF. The full variable domain, with the rest looked up from reference TRBV14 and TRBJ1-3, is EAGVTQFPSHSVIEKGQTVTLRCDPISGHDNLYWYRRVMGKEIKFLLHFVKESKQDESGMPNNRFLAERTGGTYSTLKVQPAELEDSGVYFCASSRNHRGNTIYFGEGSWLTVV.